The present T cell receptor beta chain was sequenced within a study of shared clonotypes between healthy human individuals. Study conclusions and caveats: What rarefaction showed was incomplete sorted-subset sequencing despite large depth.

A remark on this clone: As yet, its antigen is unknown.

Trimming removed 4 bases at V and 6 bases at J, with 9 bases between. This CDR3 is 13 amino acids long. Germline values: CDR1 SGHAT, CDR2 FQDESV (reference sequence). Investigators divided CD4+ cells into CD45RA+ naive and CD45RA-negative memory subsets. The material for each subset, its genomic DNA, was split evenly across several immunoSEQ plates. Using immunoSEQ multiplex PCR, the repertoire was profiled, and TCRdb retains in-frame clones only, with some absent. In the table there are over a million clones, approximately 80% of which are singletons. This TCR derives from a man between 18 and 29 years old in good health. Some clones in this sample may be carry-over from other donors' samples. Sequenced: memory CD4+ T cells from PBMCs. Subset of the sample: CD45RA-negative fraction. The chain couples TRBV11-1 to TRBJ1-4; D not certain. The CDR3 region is CASSSGRDEKLFF. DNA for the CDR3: TGTGCCAGCAGCTCAGGACGGGATGAAAAACTGTTTTTT.